This section outlines one T cell receptor (beta chain) sequence together with its context. Its specificity is unknown. The sample comes from a study of cytomegalovirus exposure and HLA in healthy donors. General study results and limits: High specificity and sensitivity for cytomegalovirus status were reported for the classifier.

V lost 6 bases to trimming and J lost 2 bases, with 17 bases between them. This CDR3 contains 16 residues. In germline, CDR1 is LNHDA, CDR2 SQIVND (reference sequence). PCR amplification relied on 60 Vbeta primers (plus 13 Jbeta primers). Only in-frame clones appear in the TCRdb table, and some are missing; sequencing was by immunoSEQ multiplex PCR. In the table there are more than 95,000 clones, about 80% of which are singletons. The TCR originated in a man aged 25 to 40 in good health and CMV-seropositive. The rearrangement uses TRBV19 and TRBJ2-1; a possible D gene is TRBD2 (5 bases). Sequencing was done on a sample of PBMCs. CDR3 bases: TGTGCCAGTAGCCGGTCGGGGAGAGCGGCCTACAATGAGCAGTTCTTC. It encodes CASSRSGRAAYNEQFF.